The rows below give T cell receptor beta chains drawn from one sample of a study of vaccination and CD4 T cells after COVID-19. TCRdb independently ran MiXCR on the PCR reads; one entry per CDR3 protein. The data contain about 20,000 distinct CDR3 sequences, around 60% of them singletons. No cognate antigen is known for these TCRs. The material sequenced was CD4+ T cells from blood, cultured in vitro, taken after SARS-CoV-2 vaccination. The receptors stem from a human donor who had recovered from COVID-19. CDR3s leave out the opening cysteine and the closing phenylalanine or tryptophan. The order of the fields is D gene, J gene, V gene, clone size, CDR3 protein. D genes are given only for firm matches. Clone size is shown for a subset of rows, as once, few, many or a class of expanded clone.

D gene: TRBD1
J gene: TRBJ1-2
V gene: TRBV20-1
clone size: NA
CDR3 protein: SAREPGQGALGYT

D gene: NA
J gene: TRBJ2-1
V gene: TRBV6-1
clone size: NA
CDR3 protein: ASRSSRIDNEQF

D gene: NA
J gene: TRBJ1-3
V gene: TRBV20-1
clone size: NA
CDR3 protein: SAQGGAAGNTIY

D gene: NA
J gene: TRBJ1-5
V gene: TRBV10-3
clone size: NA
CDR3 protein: AIKLAVSNQPQH

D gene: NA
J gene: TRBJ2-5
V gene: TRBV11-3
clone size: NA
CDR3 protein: ASSWTAGGTQY

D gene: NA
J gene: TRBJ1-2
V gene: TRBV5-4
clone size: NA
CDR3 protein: ASSPDGNYGYT

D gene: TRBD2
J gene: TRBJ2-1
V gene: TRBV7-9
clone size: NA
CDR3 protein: ASSSRLLAGNNEQF

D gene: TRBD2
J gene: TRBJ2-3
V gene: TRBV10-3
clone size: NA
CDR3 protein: ATMTSGRADTQY

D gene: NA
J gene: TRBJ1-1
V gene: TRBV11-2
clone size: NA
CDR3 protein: AGQQNGGTEAF

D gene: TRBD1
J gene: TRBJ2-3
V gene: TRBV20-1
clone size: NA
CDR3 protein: SARVMDRGRTDTQY

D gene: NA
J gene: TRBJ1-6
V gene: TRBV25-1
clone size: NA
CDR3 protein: ASSESLGTDSPLH

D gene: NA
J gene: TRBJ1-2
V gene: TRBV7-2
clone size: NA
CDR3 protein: ASTPWQGRDYGYT

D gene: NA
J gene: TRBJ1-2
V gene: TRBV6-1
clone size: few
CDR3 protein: AGTAGPANYGYT

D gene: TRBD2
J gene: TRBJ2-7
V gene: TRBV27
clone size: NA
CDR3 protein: ASSPQGARGGEQY

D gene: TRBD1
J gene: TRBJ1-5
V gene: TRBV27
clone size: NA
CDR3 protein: ASSVTGDQPQH

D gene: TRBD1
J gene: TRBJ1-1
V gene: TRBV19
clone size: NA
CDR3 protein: ATHPRGRGTEAF

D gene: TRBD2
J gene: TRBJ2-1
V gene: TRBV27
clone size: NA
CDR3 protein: ASSPLAGDNEQF

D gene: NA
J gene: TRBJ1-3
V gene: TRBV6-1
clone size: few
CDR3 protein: ASSPTFSGNTIY

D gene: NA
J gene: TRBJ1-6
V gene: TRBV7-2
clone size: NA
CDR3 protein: ASSADSPLH

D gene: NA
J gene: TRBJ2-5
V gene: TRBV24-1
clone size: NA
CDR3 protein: ATSDGSQETQY

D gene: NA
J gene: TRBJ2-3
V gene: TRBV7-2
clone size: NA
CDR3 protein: ASSLTGPPRTDTQY

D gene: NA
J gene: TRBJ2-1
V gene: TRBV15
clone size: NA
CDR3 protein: ATAPRVSYNEQF

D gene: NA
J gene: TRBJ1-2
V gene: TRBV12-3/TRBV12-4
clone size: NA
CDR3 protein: ASTIRGLNYGYT

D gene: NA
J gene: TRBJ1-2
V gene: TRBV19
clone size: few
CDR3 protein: ASMGNYGYT

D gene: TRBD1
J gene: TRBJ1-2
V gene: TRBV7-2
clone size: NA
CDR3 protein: ASSFRQGAERGYT

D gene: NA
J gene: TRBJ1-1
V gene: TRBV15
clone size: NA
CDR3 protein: ATSNSANTEAF

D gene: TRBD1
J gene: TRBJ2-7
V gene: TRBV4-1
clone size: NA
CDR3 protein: ASSQAQGQGPYEQY

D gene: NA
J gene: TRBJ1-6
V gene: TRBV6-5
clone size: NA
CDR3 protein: ASSYSRSQSSYNSPLH

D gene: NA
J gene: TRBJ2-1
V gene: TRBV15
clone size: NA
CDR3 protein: ATSVGRLQVIANEQF

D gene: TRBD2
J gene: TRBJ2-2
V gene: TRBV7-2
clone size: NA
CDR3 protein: ASSLVGGGRNTGELF

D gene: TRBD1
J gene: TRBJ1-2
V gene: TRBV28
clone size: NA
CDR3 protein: ASSLVDSRLQGGGYT

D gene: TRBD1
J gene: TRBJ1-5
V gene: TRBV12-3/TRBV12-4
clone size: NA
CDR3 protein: ASSPTGGRQPQH

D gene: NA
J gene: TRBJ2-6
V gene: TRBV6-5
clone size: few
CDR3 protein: ASSYLGVGGANVLT

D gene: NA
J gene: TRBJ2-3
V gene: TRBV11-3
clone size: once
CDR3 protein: ASSPEGLLTDTQY

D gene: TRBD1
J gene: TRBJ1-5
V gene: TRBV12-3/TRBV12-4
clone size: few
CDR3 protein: ASSELGQGAVQPQH

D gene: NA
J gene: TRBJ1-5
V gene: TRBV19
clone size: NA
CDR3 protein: ASSLGTRQPQH

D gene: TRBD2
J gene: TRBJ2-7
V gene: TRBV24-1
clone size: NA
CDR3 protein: ATSDFTRTSGHSYEQY

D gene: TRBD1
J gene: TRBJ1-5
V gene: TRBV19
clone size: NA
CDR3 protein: ASTDRGFSNQPQH

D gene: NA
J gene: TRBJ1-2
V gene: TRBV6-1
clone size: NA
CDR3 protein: ASSDSDMPSGGYT

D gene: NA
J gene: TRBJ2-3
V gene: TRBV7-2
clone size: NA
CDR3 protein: ASSFTDTQY

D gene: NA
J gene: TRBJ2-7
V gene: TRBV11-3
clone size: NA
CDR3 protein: ASSSHKPFYSYEQY

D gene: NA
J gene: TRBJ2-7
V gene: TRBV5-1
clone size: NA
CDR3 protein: ASSLAEIGKREQY

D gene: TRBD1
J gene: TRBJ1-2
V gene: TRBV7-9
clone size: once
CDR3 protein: ASSADRGYGYT

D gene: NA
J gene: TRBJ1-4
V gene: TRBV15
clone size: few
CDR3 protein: ATSRDGGIGVEKLF

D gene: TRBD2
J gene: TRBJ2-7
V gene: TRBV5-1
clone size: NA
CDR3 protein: ASSLVSGSRHEQY

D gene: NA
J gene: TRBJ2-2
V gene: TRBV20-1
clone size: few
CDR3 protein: SASGGPGELF

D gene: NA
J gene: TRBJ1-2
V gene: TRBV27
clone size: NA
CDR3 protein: ASSLSRDLGYT

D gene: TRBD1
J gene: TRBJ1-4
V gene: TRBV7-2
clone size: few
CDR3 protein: ASSLAGTGGEKLF

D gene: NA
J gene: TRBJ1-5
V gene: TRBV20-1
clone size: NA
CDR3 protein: SASRGNQPQH

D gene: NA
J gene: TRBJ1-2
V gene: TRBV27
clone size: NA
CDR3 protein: ASRSGRHGYT